This TCR beta chain appears in the sequencing data of a study of blood T cell repertoires in COVID-19. Study in general: PBMCs, B-cell-depleted T cells, or T cells were the source of the cDNA or gDNA that made up the material.

Participants were aged roughly 18 to 90 years, lived in under 30 US areas, and enrolled virtually. Which cohort a participant joined came from the clinical history participants gave. In the study's own analysis: It was from reference gene primer amplification that nucleated cell counts were estimated. Some clones are missing from TCRdb's copy, which holds only in-frame ones; the method was immunoSEQ multiplex PCR. V, J and clone size are taken as reported in that table, and D and trimming were inferred from the DNA itself. Among a few hundred thousand clones, about 87% were seen once, and the ten largest hold roughly 9.4%. Many counts were recorded for this clone. V lost 7 bases and J 8 bases, leaving 14 bases between the germline ends. CDR1 and CDR2 (germline): KGHDR, SFDVKD. There are 14 residues in the CDR3.

Sequenced material: PBMCs or T cells enriched from blood (not recorded which). This clonotype was sampled from a woman between 50 and 59 years old who had recovered from COVID-19. The chain links TRBV24-1 to TRBJ1-6; D unresolved. The CDR3 DNA reads TGTGCCACCAGCTCGGGTCCCCTAGATTCACCCCTCCACTTT. Its protein product is CATSSGPLDSPLHF.